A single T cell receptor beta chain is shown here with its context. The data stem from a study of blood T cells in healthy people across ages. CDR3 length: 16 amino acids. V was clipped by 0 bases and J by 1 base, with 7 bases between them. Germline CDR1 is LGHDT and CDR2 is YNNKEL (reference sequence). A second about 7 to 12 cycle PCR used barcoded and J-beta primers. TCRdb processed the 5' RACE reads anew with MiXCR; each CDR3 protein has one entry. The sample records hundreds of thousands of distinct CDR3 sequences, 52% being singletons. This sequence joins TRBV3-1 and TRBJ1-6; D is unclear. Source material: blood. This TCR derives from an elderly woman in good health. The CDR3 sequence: CASSQDEGSYNSPLHF. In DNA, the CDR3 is TGTGCCAGCAGCCAAGATGAAGGGTCCTATAATTCACCCCTCCACTTT.